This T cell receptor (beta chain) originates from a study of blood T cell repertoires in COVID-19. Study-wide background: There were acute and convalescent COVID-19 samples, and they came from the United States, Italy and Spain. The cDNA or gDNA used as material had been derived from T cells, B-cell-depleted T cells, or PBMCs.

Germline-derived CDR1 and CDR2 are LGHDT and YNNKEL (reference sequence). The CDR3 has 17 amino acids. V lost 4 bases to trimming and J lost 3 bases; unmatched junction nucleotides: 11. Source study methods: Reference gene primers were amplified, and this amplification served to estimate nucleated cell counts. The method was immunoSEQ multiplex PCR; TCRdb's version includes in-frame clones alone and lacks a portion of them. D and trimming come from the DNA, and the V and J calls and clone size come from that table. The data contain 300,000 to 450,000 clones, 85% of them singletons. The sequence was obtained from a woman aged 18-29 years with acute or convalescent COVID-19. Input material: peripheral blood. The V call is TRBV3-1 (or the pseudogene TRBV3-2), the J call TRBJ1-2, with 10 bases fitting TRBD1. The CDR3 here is CASSPNPGQGWDYGYTF. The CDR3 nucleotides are TGTGCCAGCAGCCCAAATCCGGGACAGGGGTGGGACTATGGCTACACCTTC.